The entry that follows covers one T cell receptor (beta chain) sequence. V was pared by 2 bases and J by 0 bases, with 9 bases between. The CDR3 is 15 residues long. The germline V gene encodes CDR1 SGHRS and CDR2 YFSETQ. TCRdb's table, derived via immunoSEQ multiplex PCR, lists solely in-frame clones and lacks some. The sample records 75,000 to 95,000 clones, 84% being singletons. This record comes from a study of control samples from healthy donors and cancer patients. This sequence originates from a man between 70 and 80 years old with lung cancer. The chain couples TRBV5-1 to TRBJ2-4, with no clear D. What was sequenced was PBMCs. The CDR3 region has the DNA TGCGCCAGCAGCTTAGGCAGTGGAGCCAAAAACATTCAGTACTTC. This gives the protein CASSLGSGAKNIQYF.